A selection of T cell receptor beta chains follows, all from one sample in a study of cytomegalovirus exposure and HLA in healthy donors. Generated by immunoSEQ multiplex PCR, the TCRdb table keeps only in-frame clones and is missing some. The sample's table shows fewer than 60,000 clones. Sample: PBMCs. Receptors were obtained from a middle-aged woman in good health and CMV-seronegative. The CDR3 runs from the conserved cysteine through the conserved F or W. The D gene is left open where the match is weak.

J | V | D | CDR3 | DNA
TRBJ1-1 | TRBV2 | NA | CASSEQVEAEAFF | TGTGCCAGCAGTGAACAGGTGGAGGCTGAAGCTTTCTTT
TRBJ2-2 | TRBV30 | TRBD2 | CAYSSGGAPGELFF | TGTGCCTACTCTAGCGGGGGGGCCCCCGGGGAGCTGTTTTTT
TRBJ1-2 | TRBV28 | NA | CATETVNYGYTF | TGTGCCACCGAGACAGTTAACTATGGCTACACCTTC
TRBJ2-3 | TRBV30 | TRBD2 | CAWSRGSGGGDTQYF | TGTGCCTGGAGTCGTGGTAGCGGGGGGGGAGATACGCAGTATTTT
TRBJ2-7 | TRBV7-2 | TRBD1 | CASSFGGTGAYEQYF | TGTGCCAGCAGCTTCGGCGGGACAGGGGCCTACGAGCAGTACTTC
TRBJ1-1 | TRBV25-1 | NA | CASSESGTGNTEAFF | TGTGCCAGCAGTGAATCAGGGACTGGGAACACTGAAGCTTTCTTT
TRBJ1-2 | TRBV6-1 | TRBD1 | CASTGQGAAYGYTF | TGTGCCAGCACGGGACAGGGGGCTGCCTATGGCTACACCTTC
TRBJ1-3 | TRBV5-1 | NA | CASSLAGTGNTIYF | TGCGCCAGCAGCTTGGCAGGGACTGGAAACACCATATATTTT
TRBJ2-7 | TRBV9 | NA | CASSGEQAGPSSYEQYF | TGTGCCAGCAGCGGAGAGCAGGCGGGGCCGTCCTCCTACGAGCAGTACTTC
TRBJ2-2 | TRBV7-2 | TRBD1 | CASSLGTGMTGELFF | TGTGCCAGCAGCTTAGGGACAGGGATGACCGGGGAGCTGTTTTTT
TRBJ2-3 | TRBV6-5 | NA | CATTSGASTDTQYF | TGTGCCACCACCAGTGGGGCTAGCACAGATACGCAGTATTTT
TRBJ2-1 | TRBV27 | NA | CASRPRLPVYNEQFF | TGTGCCAGCAGACCGCGGCTTCCCGTCTACAATGAGCAGTTCTTC
TRBJ1-2 | TRBV7-9 | NA | CASREVGLPGPF | TGTGCCAGCAGAGAGGTGGGGCTGCCAGGCCCATTC
TRBJ2-1 | TRBV18 | TRBD2 | CASSPPGTSDYNEQFF | TGTGCCAGCTCACCACCCGGGACTAGCGACTACAATGAGCAGTTCTTC
TRBJ2-1 | TRBV9 | NA | CASSVAWDSQQFF | TGTGCCAGCAGCGTAGCCTGGGACTCACAGCAGTTCTTC
TRBJ1-6 | TRBV28 | TRBD1 | CASSSEGQGFALHF | TGTGCCAGCAGTTCAGAGGGACAGGGGTTCGCCCTCCACTTT
TRBJ1-2 | TRBV28 | NA | CASSPRRDGYTF | TGTGCCAGCAGTCCCAGGCGCGATGGCTACACCTTC
TRBJ1-4 | TRBV5-8 | NA | CASSRRGGGKLFF | TGTGCCAGCAGCCGCCGGGGAGGGGGAAAACTGTTTTTT
TRBJ1-1 | TRBV30 | NA | CAWNSASPEAFF | TGTGCCTGGAATTCGGCTAGCCCTGAAGCTTTCTTT
TRBJ2-5 | TRBV19 | NA | CASMDHGRGRETQYF | TGTGCCAGTATGGACCACGGGAGGGGGCGGGAGACCCAGTACTTC
TRBJ1-2 | TRBV15 | TRBD1 | CATSRDRALNYGYTF | TGTGCCACCAGCAGGGACAGGGCTCTCAACTATGGCTACACCTTC
TRBJ2-7 | TRBV19 | NA | CASSIRGSTAYEQYF | TGTGCCAGTAGTATTAGGGGATCTACCGCCTACGAGCAGTACTTC
TRBJ2-5 | TRBV6-1 | TRBD1 | CASTQQGTKTQYF | TGTGCCAGCACCCAACAGGGGACGAAGACCCAGTACTTC
TRBJ1-4 | TRBV30 | NA | CAGSAWGGEAEKLFF | TGTGCCGGGAGTGCATGGGGGGGGGAGGCTGAAAAACTGTTTTTT
TRBJ1-2 | TRBV7-2 | TRBD1 | CASSLGQGYGYTF | TGTGCCAGCAGCTTAGGACAGGGCTATGGCTACACCTTC
TRBJ2-7 | TRBV5-4 | NA | CASSLESSHYEQYF | TGTGCCAGCAGCTTGGAGAGTTCTCACTACGAGCAGTACTTC
TRBJ2-4 | TRBV15 | NA | CATGLGGNIQYF | TGTGCCACCGGGTTAGGGGGAAACATTCAGTACTTC
TRBJ1-1 | TRBV20-1 | NA | CSATYRVEAFF | TGCAGTGCTACCTACAGGGTCGAAGCTTTCTTT
TRBJ2-3 | TRBV6-6 | NA | CASTSTGGDTQYF | TGTGCCAGCACCTCTACTGGCGGAGATACGCAGTATTTT
TRBJ2-7 | TRBV7-2 | TRBD2 | CASSSLAGAVEQYF | TGTGCCAGCAGCTCACTAGCGGGAGCCGTCGAGCAGTACTTC